A single sample gave rise to the 24 T cell receptor beta chains below, sequenced in a study of blood T cell repertoires in COVID-19. Assay used: immunoSEQ multiplex PCR; TCRdb lists only in-frame clones, some missing. The sample lists about 280,000 clones, roughly 85% occurring once. The sequencing input was peripheral blood. These receptors all come from a man aged 50-59 years with active or convalescent COVID-19.

The J gene is TRBJ1-3, the V gene TRBV28; 10 bases fit TRBD1. The ends lost 2 bases at V and 8 bases at J; junction bases unmatched: 3. CDR1 is MDHEN, CDR2 SYDVKM, per germline. CDR3 size: 14 residues. The CDR3 protein is CASSLGGQGYTIYF. The CDR3, as DNA: TGTGCCAGCAGTTTAGGGGGACAGGGGTACACCATATATTTT. The entire variable domain, with the rest obtained from reference TRBV28 and TRBJ1-3, is as follows: DVKVTQSSRYLVKRTGEKVFLECVQDMDHENMFWYRQDPGLGLRLIYFSYDVKMKEKGDIPEGYSVSREKKERFSLILESASTNQTSMYLCASSLGGQGYTIYFGEGSWLTVV.

The chain joins TRBV4-1 to TRBJ1-2, with 7 bases matching TRBD1. V dropped 0 bases and J dropped 5; count of bases not matched to a gene: 3. Germline V gene data show CDR1 as MGHRA and CDR2 as YSYEKL. The CDR3 has 14 residues. The CDR3 nucleotides are TGCGCCAGCAGCCAAGATGACAGGGCGTATGGCTACACCTTC. Amino acid sequence: CASSQDDRAYGYTF.

This clone is a singleton in its sample. The V and J genes are TRBV24-1 and TRBJ2-3; 8 bases agree with TRBD2. Per the germline V gene, CDR1 is KGHDR and CDR2 is SFDVKD. V lost 3 bases to trimming and J lost 9 bases; unmatched junction nucleotides: 10. The CDR3 spans 15 residues. The CDR3 coding sequence is TGTGCCACCAGTGATCCCCGACGGGGGGGCGGGACGCAGTATTTT. Amino acids: CATSDPRRGGGTQYF.

This chain joins TRBV30 and TRBJ1-2; tentative D call: TRBD1 (6 bases). Germline V gene lookup returns CDR1 GTSNPN and CDR2 SVGIG (reference sequence). Deletions cut 4 bases from V and 3 bases from J, with 9 bases between. The CDR3 is 12 residues long. CDR3 sequence: CAWMKGDYGYTF. As DNA, the CDR3 is TGTGCCTGGATGAAGGGGGACTATGGCTACACCTTC.

V usage is TRBV4-3 and J usage is TRBJ1-1; no clear D gene. Germline V gives CDR1 LGHNA, CDR2 YSLEER. The V end lost 4 bases, the J end lost 7 bases, and 16 bases lay between the germline ends. The CDR3 spans 14 residues. The CDR3, as DNA: TGCGCCAGCAGCCCTGCCCGGGGTTCAGTTGAAGCTTTCTTT. Protein product: CASSPARGSVEAFF.

This clone was detected only a few times. The chain couples TRBV7-2 to TRBJ2-7, with TRBD1 identical over 7 bases. CDR3 size: 15 residues. With 5 bases clipped from V and 0 bases from J, the junction kept 7 bases outside the gene matches. Germline values: CDR1 SGHTA, CDR2 FQGNSA. CDR3 sequence reads: CASSPDRAFSYEQYF. The DNA of the CDR3 is TGTGCCAGCAGCCCAGACAGGGCGTTCTCCTACGAGCAGTACTTC.

The chain employs TRBV21-1 and TRBJ1-2; whether TRBD1, the table's D call, matches the DNA was not checked. TRBV21-1 is a known pseudogene. The CDR3 is 14 amino acids. The CDR3 DNA reads TGTGCCAGCAGCGTACCCGGGACAGGGGATGGCTACACCTTC. This sequence encodes CASSVPGTGDGYTF.

The chain uses TRBV28 and TRBJ2-5; TRBD1 agrees at 7 bases. With 8 bases clipped from V and 2 bases from J, the junction kept 11 bases outside the gene matches. CDR1 MDHEN and CDR2 SYDVKM come from the germline V gene. The CDR3 covers 15 residues. CDR3 nucleotides: TGTGCCAGCTCCTCTTACAGGGGTGTTCAAGAGACCCAGTACTTC. Amino acid sequence: CASSSYRGVQETQYF.

This chain joins TRBV7-2 and TRBJ2-5, with TRBD2 matching 11 bases. In germline, CDR1 is SGHTA, CDR2 FQGNSA. The V segment lost 5 bases and the J segment 0 bases; nucleotides outside the gene matches: 8. This CDR3 comprises 17 residues. The CDR3 region is CASSQGTSGTYQETQYF. The CDR3 DNA reads TGTGCCAGCAGCCAGGGGACTAGCGGAACGTACCAAGAGACCCAGTACTTC.

V usage is TRBV14 and J usage is TRBJ1-1, with D possibly being TRBD1 (6 bases). This CDR3 contains 13 residues. Trimming cost V 4 bases and J 10 bases, with 16 bases left between them. Germline CDR1 is SGHDN and CDR2 is FVKESK. CDR3 DNA sequence: TGTGCCAGCAGCCTAAGTGCGGGGGCCGGAGCTTTCTTT. Its protein is CASSLSAGAGAFF.

This chain connects TRBV27 to TRBJ2-3; D remains ambiguous. The CDR3 has 12 residues. The germline V and J ends were trimmed by 3 bases and 10 bases, with 11 bases remaining between them. Germline V gene sequence: CDR1 MNHEY, CDR2 SMNVEV (reference sequence). The CDR3 DNA sequence: TGTGCCAGCAGTTTTTTCCCCCCTGCGCAGTATTTT. It translates to CASSFFPPAQYF.

The chain couples TRBV2 to TRBJ2-7; 7 bases map to TRBD2. The V gene's germline CDR1 is SNHLY and CDR2 FYNNEI. V lost 2 bases and J lost 11; bases outside the gene matches: 6. The CDR3 runs 12 residues. The CDR3 region is CASSESGREKYF. In nucleotides, the CDR3 is TGTGCCAGCAGTGAATCGGGGAGGGAGAAGTACTTC.

This clone has just a few counts. CDR3 in DNA: TGTGCCAGCAGCTTACTATCGGGGTCCTACGAGCAGTACTTC. Its protein product is CASSLLSGSYEQYF. This chain links TRBV7-2 with TRBJ2-7; possibly TRBD2 for D (5 bases). Trimming pared 2 bases from V and 1 base from J, leaving 9 bases between. The CDR3 is 14 amino acids. The germline gives CDR1 SGHTA, CDR2 FQGNSA.

V and J are TRBV30 and TRBJ2-3, with 10 bases that match TRBD2. This CDR3 is built from 16 residues. V lost 0 bases, J lost 5 bases, and 8 bases stayed unmatched. Germline assignment: CDR1 GTSNPN and CDR2 SVGIG (reference sequence). CDR3 in amino acids: CAWSVGSGRARDTQYF. The CDR3 region has the DNA TGTGCCTGGAGTGTGGGGAGCGGGAGGGCTAGAGATACGCAGTATTTT.

The rearrangement uses TRBV15 and TRBJ2-7; 14 bases match TRBD2. This CDR3 spans 15 amino acids. From germline, CDR1 is LNHNV and CDR2 YYDKDF (reference sequence). J lost 6 bases, V lost 3 bases, and 4 bases had no gene match. The CDR3 DNA is TGTGCCACCAGCAGGGGACTAGCGGGAGACGTCGAGCAGTACTTC. Protein product: CATSRGLAGDVEQYF.

The chain recombines TRBV27 with TRBJ2-2, with TRBD2 identical over 7 bases. V was pared by 11 bases and J by 2 bases, with 14 bases of the junction left unmatched. The CDR3 contains 16 residues. CDR1 is MNHEY and CDR2 is SMNVEV in the germline V gene (reference sequence). DNA of the CDR3: TGTGCCTCTCGGGGAGGGCTAGCGGTTAACACCGGGGAGCTGTTTTTT. It is translated as CASRGGLAVNTGELFF.

The chain joins TRBV5-5 to TRBJ1-1; D remains unclear. V was cut by 4 bases and J by 8 bases, with 15 bases left in between. CDR1 and CDR2 (germline): SGHKS, YYEKEE (reference sequence). CDR3 length: 13 residues. Written as DNA, the CDR3 is TGTGCCAGCAGCGGCGCGGATCTAGAGGAAGCTTTCTTT. Residues: CASSGADLEEAFF. Combining the CDR3 with reference TRBV5-5 and TRBJ1-1 gives the whole variable domain DAGVTQSPTHLIKTRGQQVTLRCSPISGHKSVSWYQQVLGQGPQFIFQYYEKEERGRGNFPDRFSARQFPNYSSELNVNALLLGDSALYLCASSGADLEEAFFGQGTRLTVV.

The count of this clone is one. The rearrangement links TRBV2 to TRBJ1-4; D might be TRBD1 (5 bases). The germline V gene has CDR1 SNHLY and CDR2 FYNNEI. Trimming took off 6 bases at V and 7 bases at J, with 9 bases between the two ends. This CDR3 has 12 residues. The CDR3 region is CASRTGGEKLFF. For the CDR3, the DNA is TGTGCCAGCAGGACCGGGGGTGAAAAACTGTTTTTT.

The rearrangement links TRBV7-2 to TRBJ1-4; 7 bases line up with TRBD1. This CDR3 comprises 15 residues. V shed 6 bases, J shed 7 bases, and the junction held 11 bases outside the gene matches. Germline loops: CDR1 SGHTA, CDR2 FQGNSA. This chain's CDR3 is CASRGGGIGSEKLFF. DNA of the CDR3: TGTGCCAGCAGAGGGGGCGGGATAGGGAGTGAAAAACTGTTTTTT.

The chain is built from TRBV2 and TRBJ2-2; a weak D match, TRBD1 (5 bases). The germline CDR1 and CDR2 sequences are SNHLY and FYNNEI. CDR3 length: 15 amino acids. The ends were cut back, 7 bases at V and 4 bases at J, with 16 bases in the middle. As DNA, the CDR3 is TGTGCCAGCAAGAAACTTGGTGGGGCCACCGGGGAGCTGTTTTTT. Translated: CASKKLGGATGELFF.

The V and J genes are TRBV28 and TRBJ2-7; weak D call: TRBD1 (5 bases). CDR1 is MDHEN, CDR2 SYDVKM, per germline. V was clipped by 7 bases and J by 4 bases, with 14 bases between them. This CDR3 spans 13 amino acids. The CDR3 nucleotides read TGTGCCAGCACTAAAGACAGCATATACGAGCAGTACTTC. It is translated as CASTKDSIYEQYF. Full variable domain (outside the CDR3, taken from reference TRBV28 and TRBJ2-7): DVKVTQSSRYLVKRTGEKVFLECVQDMDHENMFWYRQDPGLGLRLIYFSYDVKMKEKGDIPEGYSVSREKKERFSLILESASTNQTSMYLCASTKDSIYEQYFGPGTRLTVT.

This chain links TRBV9 with TRBJ1-5, with 10 bases fitting TRBD1. CDR3 length: 19 amino acids. After removal of 0 bases from V and 8 bases from J, the junction contained 17 bases not matched to a gene. CDR1 is SGDLS and CDR2 is YYNGEE in the germline V gene. The CDR3 is CASSVDLSQTGGGGKPQHF. In DNA, the CDR3 is TGTGCCAGCAGCGTAGATCTCTCCCAGACAGGGGGCGGGGGAAAGCCCCAGCATTTT.

J is TRBJ1-4 and V is TRBV3-1 (or the pseudogene TRBV3-2); 10 bases match TRBD1. Trimming at V came to 3 bases and at J to 5 bases, leaving 3 bases not matched to a gene. Germline V lookup: CDR1 LGHDT, CDR2 YNNKEL (reference sequence). The CDR3 has 15 amino acids. The CDR3 nucleotides are TGTGCCAGCAGCCAGCCGGGACAGGGGAATGAAAAACTGTTTTTT. Residues: CASSQPGQGNEKLFF.

This chain links TRBV6-5 with TRBJ1-1, with 8 bases identical to TRBD1. The germline V gene has CDR1 MNHEY and CDR2 SVGAGI. The trim removed 4 bases at V and 4 bases at J, leaving 5 bases unmatched. The CDR3 contains 14 residues. The CDR3 DNA is TGTGCCAGCAGTTTCAACAGGGGGTCCACTGAAGCTTTCTTT. This gives the protein CASSFNRGSTEAFF.